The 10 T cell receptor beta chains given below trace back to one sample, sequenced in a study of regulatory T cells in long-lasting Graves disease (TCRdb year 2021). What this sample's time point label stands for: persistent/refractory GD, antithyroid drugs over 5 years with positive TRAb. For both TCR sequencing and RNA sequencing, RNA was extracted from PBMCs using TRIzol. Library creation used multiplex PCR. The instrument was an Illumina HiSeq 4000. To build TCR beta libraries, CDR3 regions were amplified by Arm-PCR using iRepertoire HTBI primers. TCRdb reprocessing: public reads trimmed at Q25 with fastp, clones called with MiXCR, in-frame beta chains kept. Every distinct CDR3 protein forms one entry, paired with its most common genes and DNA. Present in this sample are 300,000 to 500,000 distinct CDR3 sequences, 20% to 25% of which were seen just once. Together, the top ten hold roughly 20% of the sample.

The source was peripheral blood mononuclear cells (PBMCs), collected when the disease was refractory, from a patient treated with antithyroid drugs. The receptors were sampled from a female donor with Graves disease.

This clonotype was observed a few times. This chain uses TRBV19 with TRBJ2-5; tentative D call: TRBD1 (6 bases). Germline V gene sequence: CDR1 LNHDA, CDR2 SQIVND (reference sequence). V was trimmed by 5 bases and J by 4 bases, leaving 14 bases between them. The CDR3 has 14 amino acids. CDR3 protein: CASSPNRAAETQYF. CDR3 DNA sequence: TGTGCCAGTAGTCCAAACAGGGCCGCAGAGACCCAGTACTTC.

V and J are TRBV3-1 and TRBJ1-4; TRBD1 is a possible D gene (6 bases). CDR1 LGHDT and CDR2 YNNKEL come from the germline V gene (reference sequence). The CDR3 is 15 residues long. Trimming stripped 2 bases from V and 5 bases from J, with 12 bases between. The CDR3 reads CASSQSGAKNEKLFF. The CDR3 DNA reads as TGTGCCAGCAGCCAATCAGGGGCCAAGAATGAAAAACTGTTTTTT.

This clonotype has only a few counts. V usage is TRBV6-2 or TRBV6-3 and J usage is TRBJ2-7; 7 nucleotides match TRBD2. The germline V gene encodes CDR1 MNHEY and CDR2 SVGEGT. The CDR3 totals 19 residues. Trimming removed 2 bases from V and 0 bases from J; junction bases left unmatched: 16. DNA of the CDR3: TGTGCCAGCAGTTACCCGCGAAACCGACTAGCCCGAATCTCCTACGAGCAGTACTTC. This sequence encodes CASSYPRNRLARISYEQYF.

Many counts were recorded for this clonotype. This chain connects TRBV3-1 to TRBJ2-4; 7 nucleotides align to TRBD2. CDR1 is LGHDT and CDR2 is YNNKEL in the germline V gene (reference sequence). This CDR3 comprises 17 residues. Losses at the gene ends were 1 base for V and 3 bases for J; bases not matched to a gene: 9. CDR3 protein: CASSQGVKRDGKNIQYF. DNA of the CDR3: TGTGCCAGCAGCCAAGGGGTCAAGCGGGACGGCAAAAACATTCAGTACTTC.

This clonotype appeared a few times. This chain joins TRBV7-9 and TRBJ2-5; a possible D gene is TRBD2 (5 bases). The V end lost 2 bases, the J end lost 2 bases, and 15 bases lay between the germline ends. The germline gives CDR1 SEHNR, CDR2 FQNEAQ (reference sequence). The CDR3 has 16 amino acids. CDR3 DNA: TGTGCCAGCAGCTTAATTACGGGATCCCTACAAGAGACCCAGTACTTC. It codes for CASSLITGSLQETQYF.

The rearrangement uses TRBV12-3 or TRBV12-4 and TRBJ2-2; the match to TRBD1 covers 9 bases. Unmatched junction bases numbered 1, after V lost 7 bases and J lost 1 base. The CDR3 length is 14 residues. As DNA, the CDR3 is TGTGCCAGCATGGACAGGGGGAACACCGGGGAGCTGTTTTTT. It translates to CASMDRGNTGELFF.

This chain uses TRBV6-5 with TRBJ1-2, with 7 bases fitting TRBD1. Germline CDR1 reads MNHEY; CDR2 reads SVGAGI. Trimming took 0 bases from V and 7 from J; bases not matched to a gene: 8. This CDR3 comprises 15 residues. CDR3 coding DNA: TGTGCCAGCAGTTACTCCGACAGGGTAGAGTCTGGCTACACCTTC. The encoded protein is CASSYSDRVESGYTF.

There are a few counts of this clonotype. The CDR3 protein is CASSSRQGSGELFF. Here the CDR3 DNA reads TGTGCCAGCAGCTCCCGACAGGGGTCCGGGGAGCTGTTTTTT. This rearrangement joins TRBV7-2 to TRBJ2-2, with 8 nucleotides matching TRBD1. The trim removed 4 bases at V and 6 bases at J, leaving 4 bases unmatched. Germline V gene data show CDR1 as SGHTA and CDR2 as FQGNSA. The CDR3 is 14 residues long.

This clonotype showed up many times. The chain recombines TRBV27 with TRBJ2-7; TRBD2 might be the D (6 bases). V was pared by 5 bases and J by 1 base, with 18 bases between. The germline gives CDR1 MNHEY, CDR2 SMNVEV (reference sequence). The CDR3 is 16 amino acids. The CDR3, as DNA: TGTGCCAGCAGTCCTTTCGGGGGTGTGAAGTCCTACGAGCAGTACTTC. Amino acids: CASSPFGGVKSYEQYF.

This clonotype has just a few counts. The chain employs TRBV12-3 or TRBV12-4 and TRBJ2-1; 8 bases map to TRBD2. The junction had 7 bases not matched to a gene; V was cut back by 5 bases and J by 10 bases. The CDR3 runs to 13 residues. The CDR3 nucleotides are TGTGCCAGCAGTCTACTAGCGGCAAGGGAGCAGTTCTTC. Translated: CASSLLAAREQFF.